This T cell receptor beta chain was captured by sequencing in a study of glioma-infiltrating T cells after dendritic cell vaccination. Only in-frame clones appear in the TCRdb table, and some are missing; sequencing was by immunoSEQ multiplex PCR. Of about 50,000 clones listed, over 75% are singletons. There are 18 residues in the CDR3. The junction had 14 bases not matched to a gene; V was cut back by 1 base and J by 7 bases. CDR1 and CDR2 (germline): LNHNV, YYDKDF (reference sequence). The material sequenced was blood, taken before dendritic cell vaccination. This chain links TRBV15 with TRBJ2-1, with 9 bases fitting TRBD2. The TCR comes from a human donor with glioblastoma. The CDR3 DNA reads TGTGCCACCAGCAGAGGGGGGGGAGGCGGGAGGGCCCTGAATGAGCAGTTCTTC. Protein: CATSRGGGGGRALNEQFF.